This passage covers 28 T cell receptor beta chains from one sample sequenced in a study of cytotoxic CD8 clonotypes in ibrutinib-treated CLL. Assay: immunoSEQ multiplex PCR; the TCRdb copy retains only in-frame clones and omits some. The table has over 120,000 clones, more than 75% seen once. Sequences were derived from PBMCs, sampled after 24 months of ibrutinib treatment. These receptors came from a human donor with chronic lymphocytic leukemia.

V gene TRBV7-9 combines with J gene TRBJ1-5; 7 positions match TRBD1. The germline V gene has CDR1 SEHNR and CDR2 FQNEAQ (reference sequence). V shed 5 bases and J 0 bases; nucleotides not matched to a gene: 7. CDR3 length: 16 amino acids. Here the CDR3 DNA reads TGTGCCAGCAGCCAGGGGGGTCCATATAGCAATCAGCCCCAGCATTTT. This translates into CASSQGGPYSNQPQHF. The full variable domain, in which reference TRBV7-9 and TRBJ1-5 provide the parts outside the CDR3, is DTGVSQNPRHKITKRGQNVTFRCDPISEHNRLYWYRQTLGQGPEFLTYFQNEAQLEKSRLLSDRFSAERPKGSFSTLEIQRTEQGDSAMYLCASSQGGPYSNQPQHFGDGTRLSIL.

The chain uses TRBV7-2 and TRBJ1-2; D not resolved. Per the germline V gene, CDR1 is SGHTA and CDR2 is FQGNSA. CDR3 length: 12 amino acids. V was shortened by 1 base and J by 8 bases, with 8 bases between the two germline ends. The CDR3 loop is CASSLDRGGYTF. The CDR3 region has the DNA TGTGCCAGCAGCTTAGACAGAGGCGGCTACACCTTC.

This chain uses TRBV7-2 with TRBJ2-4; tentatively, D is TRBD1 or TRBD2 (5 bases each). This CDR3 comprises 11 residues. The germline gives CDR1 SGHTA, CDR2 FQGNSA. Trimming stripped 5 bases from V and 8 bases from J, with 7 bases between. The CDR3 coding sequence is TGTGCCAGCAGCCGAGGGGACATTCAGTACTTC. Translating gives CASSRGDIQYF.

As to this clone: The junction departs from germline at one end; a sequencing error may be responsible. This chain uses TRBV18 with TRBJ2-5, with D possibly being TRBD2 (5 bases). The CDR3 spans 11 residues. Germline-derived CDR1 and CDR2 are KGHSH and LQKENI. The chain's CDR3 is CASSKGESQYF. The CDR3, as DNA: TGTGCCAGCTCCAAGGGAGAGTCCCAGTACTTC.

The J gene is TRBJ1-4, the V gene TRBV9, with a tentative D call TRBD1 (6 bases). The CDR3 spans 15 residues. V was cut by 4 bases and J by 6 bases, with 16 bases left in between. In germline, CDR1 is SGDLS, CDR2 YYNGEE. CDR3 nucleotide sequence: TGTGCCAGCAGCCCCAGTGGGGGGCAGGATGAAAAACTGTTTTTT. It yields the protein CASSPSGGQDEKLFF.

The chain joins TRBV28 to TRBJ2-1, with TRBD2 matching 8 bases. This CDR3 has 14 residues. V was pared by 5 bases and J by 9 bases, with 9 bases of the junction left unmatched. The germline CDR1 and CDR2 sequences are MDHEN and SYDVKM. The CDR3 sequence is CASSPRTSRSEQFF. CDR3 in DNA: TGTGCCAGCAGTCCTCGGACTAGCCGGAGTGAGCAGTTCTTC.

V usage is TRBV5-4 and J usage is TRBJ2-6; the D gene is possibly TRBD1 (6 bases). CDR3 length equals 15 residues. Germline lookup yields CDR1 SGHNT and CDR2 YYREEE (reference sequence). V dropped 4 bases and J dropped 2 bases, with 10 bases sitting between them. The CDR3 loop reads CASSRGGTGANVLTF. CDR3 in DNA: TGTGCCAGCAGCCGAGGGGGTACTGGGGCCAACGTCCTGACTTTC.

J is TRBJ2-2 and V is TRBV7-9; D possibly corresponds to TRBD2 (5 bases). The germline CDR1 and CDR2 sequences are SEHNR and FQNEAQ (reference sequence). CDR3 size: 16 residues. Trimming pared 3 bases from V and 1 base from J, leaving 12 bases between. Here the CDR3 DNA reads TGTGCCAGCAGCTTGGGCCTAGCAGAGAACACCGGGGAGCTGTTTTTT. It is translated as CASSLGLAENTGELFF.

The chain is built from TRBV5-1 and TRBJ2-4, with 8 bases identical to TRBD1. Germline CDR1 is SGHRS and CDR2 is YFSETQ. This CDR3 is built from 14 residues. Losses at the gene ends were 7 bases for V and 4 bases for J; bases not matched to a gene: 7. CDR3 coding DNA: TGCGCCAGCCGACAGGGGTGGGGGAAAAACATTCAGTACTTC. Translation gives CASRQGWGKNIQYF.

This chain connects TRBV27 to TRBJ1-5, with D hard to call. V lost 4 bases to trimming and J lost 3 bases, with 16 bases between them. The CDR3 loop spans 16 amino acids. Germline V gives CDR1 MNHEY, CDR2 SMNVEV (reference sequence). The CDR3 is CASSSAGNRVNQPQHF. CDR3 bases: TGTGCCAGCAGTTCGGCGGGGAATCGTGTCAATCAGCCCCAGCATTTT.

CDR3 nucleotide sequence: TGCGCCAGCAGCCAAGATGTTCAGGGATGGGTTATGAACGAGCAGTACTTC. The encoded protein is CASSQDVQGWVMNEQYF. The chain couples TRBV4-3 to TRBJ2-7; weak D call: TRBD1 (5 bases). CDR1 and CDR2 from the germline V gene are LGHNA and YSLEER. The CDR3 spans 17 residues. The V end was cut by 0 bases, the J end by 5 bases, with 20 bases between.

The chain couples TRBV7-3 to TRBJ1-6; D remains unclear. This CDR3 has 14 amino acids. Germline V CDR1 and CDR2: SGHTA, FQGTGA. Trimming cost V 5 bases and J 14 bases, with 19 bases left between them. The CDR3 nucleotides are TGTGCCAGCAGCCCAAATCAGGACTTCGGGGCCCTCCACTTT. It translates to CASSPNQDFGALHF.

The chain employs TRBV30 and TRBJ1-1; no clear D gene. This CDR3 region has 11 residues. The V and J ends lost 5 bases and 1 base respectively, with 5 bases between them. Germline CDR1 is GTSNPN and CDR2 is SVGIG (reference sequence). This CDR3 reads CAWVKNTEAFF. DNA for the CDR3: TGTGCCTGGGTAAAGAACACTGAAGCTTTCTTT.

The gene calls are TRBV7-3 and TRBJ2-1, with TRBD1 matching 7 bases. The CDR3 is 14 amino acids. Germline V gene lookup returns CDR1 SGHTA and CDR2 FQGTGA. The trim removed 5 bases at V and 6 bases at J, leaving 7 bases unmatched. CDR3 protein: CASSPSTGPNEQFF. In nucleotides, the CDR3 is TGTGCCAGCAGCCCGTCGACAGGGCCCAATGAGCAGTTCTTC.

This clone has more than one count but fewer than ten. DNA of the CDR3: TGCGCCAGCAGCTGGGGCGGGGGGCGAGAGACCCAGTACTTC. It is translated as CASSWGGGRETQYF. J is TRBJ2-5 and V is TRBV5-1, with 8 bases that match TRBD2. This CDR3 region has 14 residues. Germline trimming cut 3 bases from V and 4 bases from J; bases unmatched to any gene: 5. The germline V gene encodes CDR1 SGHRS and CDR2 YFSETQ.

CDR3 amino acids: CASSPRLNYGYTF. CDR3 DNA: TGTGCCAGCAGTCCCCGGCTCAACTATGGCTACACCTTC. The rearrangement joins TRBV28 to TRBJ1-2; no firm D call. Germline CDR1 and CDR2: MDHEN and SYDVKM. The CDR3 is made up of 13 amino acids. The V and J ends lost 5 bases and 2 bases respectively, with 9 bases between them.

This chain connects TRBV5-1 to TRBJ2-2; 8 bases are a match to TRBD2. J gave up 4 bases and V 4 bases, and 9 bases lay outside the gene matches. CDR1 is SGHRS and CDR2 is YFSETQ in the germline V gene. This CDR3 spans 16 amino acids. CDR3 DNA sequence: TGCGCCAGCAGCCCCCTAGCGGGCGGGGGCACCGGGGAGCTGTTTTTT. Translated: CASSPLAGGGTGELFF.

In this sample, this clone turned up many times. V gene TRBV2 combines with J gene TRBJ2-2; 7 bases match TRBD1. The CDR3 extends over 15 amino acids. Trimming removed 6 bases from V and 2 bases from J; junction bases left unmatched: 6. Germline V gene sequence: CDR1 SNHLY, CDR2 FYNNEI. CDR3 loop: CASSPGTANTGELFF. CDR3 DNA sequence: TGTGCCAGCAGCCCCGGGACAGCAAACACCGGGGAGCTGTTTTTT.

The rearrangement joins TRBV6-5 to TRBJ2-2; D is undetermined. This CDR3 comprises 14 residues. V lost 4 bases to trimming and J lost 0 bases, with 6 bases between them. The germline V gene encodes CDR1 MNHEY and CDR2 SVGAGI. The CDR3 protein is CASSWVTNTGELFF. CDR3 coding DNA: TGTGCCAGCAGTTGGGTCACGAACACCGGGGAGCTGTTTTTT.

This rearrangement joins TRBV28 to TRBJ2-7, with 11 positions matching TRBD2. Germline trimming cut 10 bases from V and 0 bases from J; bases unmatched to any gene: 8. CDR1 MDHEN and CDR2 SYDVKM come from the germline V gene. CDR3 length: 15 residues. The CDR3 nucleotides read TGTGCCACCCCGAAGGGACTAGCGGACTCCTACGAGCAGTACTTC. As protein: CATPKGLADSYEQYF.

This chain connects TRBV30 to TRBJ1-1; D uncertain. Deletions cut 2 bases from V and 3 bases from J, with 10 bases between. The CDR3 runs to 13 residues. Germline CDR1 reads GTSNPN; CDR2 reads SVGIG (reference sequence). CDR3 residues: CAWSWGGYTEAFF. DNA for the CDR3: TGTGCCTGGAGTTGGGGTGGCTACACTGAAGCTTTCTTT.

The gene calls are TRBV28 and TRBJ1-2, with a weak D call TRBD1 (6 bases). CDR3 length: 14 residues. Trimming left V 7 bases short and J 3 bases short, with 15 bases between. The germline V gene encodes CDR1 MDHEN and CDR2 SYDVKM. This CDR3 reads CASKRAGVDYGYTF. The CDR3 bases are TGTGCCAGCAAGCGGGCAGGGGTGGACTATGGCTACACCTTC.

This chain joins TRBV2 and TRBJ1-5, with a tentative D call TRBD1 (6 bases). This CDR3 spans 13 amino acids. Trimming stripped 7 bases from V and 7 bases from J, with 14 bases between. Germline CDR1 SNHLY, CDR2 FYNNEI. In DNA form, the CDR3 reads TGTGCCAGCACCCTAGGGGGATACCAGCCCCAGCATTTT. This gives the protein CASTLGGYQPQHF.

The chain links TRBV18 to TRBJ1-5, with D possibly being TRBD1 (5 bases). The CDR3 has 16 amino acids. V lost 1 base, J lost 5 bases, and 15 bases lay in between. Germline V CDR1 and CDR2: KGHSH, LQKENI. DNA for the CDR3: TGTGCCAGCTCACCACGGGCAGTGAGGGGCGATCAGCCCCAGCATTTT. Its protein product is CASSPRAVRGDQPQHF.

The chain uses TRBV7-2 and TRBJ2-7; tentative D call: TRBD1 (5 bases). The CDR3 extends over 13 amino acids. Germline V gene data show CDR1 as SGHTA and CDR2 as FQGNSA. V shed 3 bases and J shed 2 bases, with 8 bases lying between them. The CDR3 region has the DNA TGTGCCAGCAGCTTCGACAGCACCTACGAGCAGTACTTC. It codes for CASSFDSTYEQYF.

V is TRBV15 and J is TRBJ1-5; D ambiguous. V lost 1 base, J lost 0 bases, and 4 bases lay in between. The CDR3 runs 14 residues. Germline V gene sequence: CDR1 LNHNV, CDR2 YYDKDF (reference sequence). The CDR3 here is CATSRGYSNQPQHF. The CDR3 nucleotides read TGTGCCACCAGCAGAGGGTATAGCAATCAGCCCCAGCATTTT.

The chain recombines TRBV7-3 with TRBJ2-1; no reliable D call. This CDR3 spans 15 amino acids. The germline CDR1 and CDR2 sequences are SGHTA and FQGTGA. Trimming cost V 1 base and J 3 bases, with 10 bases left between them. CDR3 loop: CASSLRGKDYNEQFF. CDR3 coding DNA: TGTGCCAGCAGCTTAAGGGGTAAGGACTACAATGAGCAGTTCTTC.

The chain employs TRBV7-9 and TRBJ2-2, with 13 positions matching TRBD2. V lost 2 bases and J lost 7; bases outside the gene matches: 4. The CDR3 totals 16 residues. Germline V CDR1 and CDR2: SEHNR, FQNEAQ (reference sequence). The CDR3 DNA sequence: TGTGCCAGCAGCTTACGACTAGCGGGAGGTGTCGGGGAGCTGTTTTTT. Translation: CASSLRLAGGVGELFF.